Listed below are T cell receptor beta chains from one sample, sequenced in a study of shared T cell receptors in the human thymus. TCRdb's copy holds only in-frame clones and misses some; the assay was immunoSEQ multiplex PCR. The sample has over 450,000 clones, 78% seen once; the top ten hold less than 0.015%. The sample was also linked to a second study, of human thymus T cells.

Sample: thymocytes. These receptors were collected from a boy under three years old with a congenital heart defect. Both conserved end residues are part of each CDR3. The order of the fields is D gene, clone size, V gene, J gene, CDR3 DNA, CDR3 protein. The D gene is left open where the match is weak. A row's size may be missing; if present it is once, few, many or a size class.

-	-	TRBV21-1	TRBJ2-1	TGTGCCAGCAGCAAAGAAGAGAAACAGGGGACGTACAATGAGCAGTTCTTC	CASSKEEKQGTYNEQFF
TRBD2	-	TRBV14	TRBJ2-7	TGTGCCAGCAGCCAAGATCCGGGGGGGACAGGACTAGCGGGAAGCGCCTACGAGCAGTACTTC	CASSQDPGGTGLAGSAYEQYF
TRBD2	-	TRBV29-1	TRBJ2-3	TGCAGCGCCGAGTGTGGACTAGCTCCAGATACGCAGTATTTT	CSAECGLAPDTQYF
TRBD1	few	TRBV18	TRBJ1-2	TGTGCCAGCTCACCCGGACAGGGGGGTGGCTACACCTTC	CASSPGQGGGYTF
TRBD2	-	TRBV19	TRBJ2-7	TGTGCCAGTAGTATTCGGGCTAGCGGGAGGGCCTACGAGCAGTACTTC	CASSIRASGRAYEQYF
TRBD2	-	TRBV27	TRBJ2-7	TGTGCCAGCAGTTTAAGGGCAGCTAGCGGTCTGACCTACGAGCAGTACTTC	CASSLRAASGLTYEQYF
-	few	TRBV27	TRBJ1-2	TGTGCCAGCAGCGCGAAGGCCAGGGAAAACTATGGCTACACCTTC	CASSAKARENYGYTF
-	few	TRBV5-6	TRBJ2-5	TGTGCCAGCAGTTCCGGGACACAAGAGACCCAGTACTTC	CASSSGTQETQYF
-	-	TRBV27	TRBJ2-1	TGTGCCAGCAGAAGGAGCTCCTACAATGAGCAGTTCTTC	CASRRSSYNEQFF
-	-	TRBV5-4	TRBJ1-2	TGTGCCAGCAGCTTCAGGGGAAGTTATGGCTACACCTTC	CASSFRGSYGYTF
-	-	TRBV4-2	TRBJ2-1	TGTGCCAGCAGCCAGGGGGGACTGTACAATGAGCAGTTCTTC	CASSQGGLYNEQFF
TRBD1	-	TRBV6-5	TRBJ2-1	TGTGCCAGCCGGGAAAGGCTCAGGGGGCCGAATGAGCAGTTCTTC	CASRERLRGPNEQFF
TRBD1	-	TRBV29-1	TRBJ2-1	TGCAGCGTCCAGGGGGCGTGGGGGTTTTACAATGAGCAGTTCTTC	CSVQGAWGFYNEQFF